The 23 T cell receptor beta chains reported below all come from one sample, sequenced in a study of beta chain features in type 1 diabetes. All of the isolated RNA was reverse transcribed, so expressed TCRB transcripts were sequenced. Clones were read by immunoSEQ multiplex PCR, and TCRdb kept only the in-frame ones, dropping some. The sample shows 150,000 to 160,000 clones, over 8.5% of them seen only once. Input material: central memory CD4+ T cells from blood. These receptor sequences come from a man younger than 35 in good health.

The chain combines TRBV9 with TRBJ2-7, with 7 nucleotides matching TRBD2. Germline-derived CDR1 and CDR2 are SGDLS and YYNGEE. After removal of 4 bases from V and 4 bases from J, the junction contained 11 bases not matched to a gene. CDR3 length: 15 amino acids. In DNA, the CDR3 is TGTGCCAGCAGCCCTAGAGCGGGGCCGTCTTACGAGCAGTACTTC. This sequence encodes CASSPRAGPSYEQYF.

The CDR3: CASSETTGAIGGYTF. In DNA, the CDR3 is TGTGCCAGCAGTGAGACGACAGGGGCGATTGGTGGCTACACCTTC. The chain employs TRBV6-1 and TRBJ1-2; 8 positions match TRBD1. The CDR3 extends over 15 amino acids. V trimming: 3 bases; J trimming: 7 bases; junction bases outside the gene matches: 10. The germline V gene encodes CDR1 MNHNS and CDR2 SASEGT.

CDR3 region: CASSRGTSSGTRHEKLFF. The CDR3 DNA sequence: TGTGCCAGCTCACGTGGGACATCCAGTGGGACCCGACATGAAAAACTGTTTTTT. This chain joins TRBV18 and TRBJ1-4; D may be TRBD1 (6 bases). In germline, CDR1 is KGHSH, CDR2 LQKENI. The CDR3 covers 18 residues. Trimming shortened V by 4 bases and J by 6 bases, and 24 bases separated the two germline ends.

The sample holds a few counts of this clone. The rearrangement uses TRBV2 and TRBJ2-5, with 10 bases that match TRBD1. This CDR3 region has 14 residues. CDR1 is SNHLY and CDR2 is FYNNEI in the germline V gene. V shed 6 bases and J 4 bases; nucleotides not matched to a gene: 5. In nucleotides, the CDR3 is TGTGCCAGCAGGGGACAGGGGAAAGGAGAGACCCAGTACTTC. Translating gives CASRGQGKGETQYF.

This clone showed up many times. The rearrangement links TRBV28 to TRBJ2-3; 8 bases match TRBD1. The germline V gene has CDR1 MDHEN and CDR2 SYDVKM. The CDR3 is made up of 16 amino acids. The V and J ends lost 3 bases and 0 bases, in that order; junction bases with no gene match: 5. In nucleotides, the CDR3 is TGTGCCAGCAGTTTGAGGACAGGGAGTAGCACAGATACGCAGTATTTT. Translating gives CASSLRTGSSTDTQYF.

This chain links TRBV7-9 with TRBJ2-1, with 10 bases lining up with TRBD2. V trimming: 5 bases; J trimming: 6 bases; junction bases outside the gene matches: 7. The length of the CDR3 is 15 residues. Germline V gene data show CDR1 as SEHNR and CDR2 as FQNEAQ (reference sequence). CDR3 coding DNA: TGTGCCAGCAGCCCCCCCCCTAGCGGGAGCAATGAGCAGTTCTTC. Encoded protein: CASSPPPSGSNEQFF.

This clone was counted between two and nine times. The V call is TRBV9, the J call TRBJ2-1, with TRBD2 matching over 10 bases. V shed 0 bases and J 9 bases; nucleotides not matched to a gene: 12. This CDR3 is 17 amino acids long. Germline loops: CDR1 SGDLS, CDR2 YYNGEE. The CDR3: CASSVGLAGVGLGEQFF. The CDR3, as DNA: TGTGCCAGCAGCGTAGGTCTAGCGGGGGTCGGTTTGGGTGAGCAGTTCTTC.

The gene calls are TRBV6-1 and TRBJ2-7, with TRBD1 matching 9 bases. The CDR3 extends over 14 amino acids. Germline V gene sequence: CDR1 MNHNS, CDR2 SASEGT. V dropped 6 bases and J dropped 7; count of bases not matched to a gene: 10. In nucleotides, the CDR3 is TGTGCCAGCAGCTTACAGGGGGCGCAGGGGGAGCAGTACTTC. Protein sequence: CASSLQGAQGEQYF.

This clone was picked up a small number of times. The rearrangement links TRBV15 to TRBJ2-1, with D perhaps matching TRBD2 (5 bases). V lost 5 bases and J lost 7, with 12 bases in between. Germline V lookup: CDR1 LNHNV, CDR2 YYDKDF (reference sequence). The CDR3 runs to 13 residues. In DNA form, the CDR3 reads TGTGCCACCAGCGGAGGTCTGGGGAATGAGCAGTTCTTC. Its protein is CATSGGLGNEQFF.

The chain combines TRBV23-1 with TRBJ1-1; no reliable D call. TRBV23-1 is an ORF; its function is uncertain. V shed 2 bases and J shed 0 bases, with 13 bases lying between them. CDR3 length: 16 amino acids. CDR3 region: CASSQRLDIMNTEAFF. The CDR3 nucleotides read TGCGCCAGCAGTCAACGCCTCGATATCATGAACACTGAAGCTTTCTTT.

This clone was detected a few times. The chain couples TRBV4-3 to TRBJ2-7, with D unclear. V lost 4 bases to trimming and J lost 2 bases, with 9 bases between them. The CDR3 spans 13 residues. Per germline, CDR1 LGHNA and CDR2 YSLEER. The CDR3 loop is CASSPRVTYEQYF. As DNA, the CDR3 is TGCGCCAGCAGCCCTCGGGTTACCTACGAGCAGTACTTC.

This chain joins TRBV6-1 and TRBJ1-2, with D possibly matching TRBD1 (6 bases). CDR3 length equals 12 residues. Trimming removed 5 bases from V and 8 bases from J, with 12 bases in between. Germline CDR1 is MNHNS and CDR2 is SASEGT. CDR3 residues: CASSNRAYGYTF. The CDR3 region has the DNA TGTGCCAGCAGTAACAGGGCTTACGGCTACACCTTC.

The chain combines TRBV7-2 with TRBJ1-2; D may be TRBD1 (5 bases). V was trimmed by 5 bases and J by 6 bases, leaving 16 bases between them. The CDR3 is 14 residues long. Germline V gene data show CDR1 as SGHTA and CDR2 as FQGNSA. CDR3 coding DNA: TGTGCCAGCAGCCCCCGGGTGGGGGATGATGGCTACACCTTC. Protein sequence: CASSPRVGDDGYTF.

This clone was detected a few times. This sequence joins TRBV2 and TRBJ1-2, with 7 bases matching TRBD1. Germline-derived CDR1 and CDR2 are SNHLY and FYNNEI. V was pared by 8 bases and J by 6 bases, with 6 bases of the junction left unmatched. CDR3 length: 12 residues. CDR3 coding DNA: TGTGCCAGCCGACAGGGCTCAGATGGCTACACCTTC. This encodes CASRQGSDGYTF.

This clone was seen only a few times. This chain uses TRBV11-1 with TRBJ2-3; 9 bases match TRBD1. This CDR3 region has 15 residues. Germline V gene data show CDR1 as SGHAT and CDR2 as FQDESV (reference sequence). V lost 5 bases, J lost 6 bases, and 9 bases stayed unmatched. The CDR3 sequence is CASSARDRARDTQYF. DNA of the CDR3: TGTGCCAGCAGCGCACGGGACAGGGCTAGGGATACGCAGTATTTT.

This chain joins TRBV10-3 and TRBJ1-1, with 10 bases aligning to TRBD1. CDR1 ENHRY and CDR2 SYGVKD come from the germline V gene. Trimming took 0 bases from V and 6 from J; bases not matched to a gene: 4. The CDR3 runs 15 residues. The CDR3 bases are TGTGCCATCAGTGAGTCGGGGACAGGGGTGGCTGAAGCTTTCTTT. It is translated as CAISESGTGVAEAFF.

The table lists this clone with a few counts. The CDR3 region is CASGLASGTQYF. CDR3 nucleotide sequence: TGTGCCAGCGGATTGGCTAGCGGGACCCAGTACTTC. V usage is TRBV28 and J usage is TRBJ2-5; 7 nucleotides agree with TRBD2. The CDR3 is made up of 12 amino acids. Germline V gene data show CDR1 as MDHEN and CDR2 as SYDVKM. With 8 bases clipped from V and 7 bases from J, the junction kept 7 bases outside the gene matches. Full variable domain (outside the CDR3, taken from reference TRBV28 and TRBJ2-5): DVKVTQSSRYLVKRTGEKVFLECVQDMDHENMFWYRQDPGLGLRLIYFSYDVKMKEKGDIPEGYSVSREKKERFSLILESASTNQTSMYLCASGLASGTQYFGPGTRLLVL.

The chain recombines TRBV6-5 with TRBJ1-4, with 9 bases lining up with TRBD1. From germline, CDR1 is MNHEY and CDR2 SVGAGI. V trimming: 5 bases; J trimming: 8 bases; junction bases outside the gene matches: 6. The CDR3 totals 14 residues. The CDR3, as DNA: TGTGCCAGCAGTCGGACAGGGGCACGGGAAAAACTGTTTTTT. Its translation is CASSRTGAREKLFF.

The chain uses TRBV6-1 and TRBJ2-5; possible D gene TRBD1, 5 bases. Between the trimmed V and J ends, which lost 0 bases and 13 bases, there was a span of 12 bases. The germline gives CDR1 MNHNS, CDR2 SASEGT. The CDR3 extends over 12 amino acids. In nucleotides, the CDR3 is TGTGCCAGCAGTGAAGCGGGGCGGACCTGGTACTTC. Translated, it gives CASSEAGRTWYF.

The chain links TRBV27 to TRBJ2-2; the match to TRBD2 covers 10 bases. The CDR3 contains 15 residues. Germline V gene data show CDR1 as MNHEY and CDR2 as SMNVEV (reference sequence). The V gene end was trimmed by 2 bases and the J gene end by 6 bases; junction bases not matched to a gene: 3. The CDR3 DNA reads as TGTGCCAGCAGTTTAGAGAGCGGGAGGGCCGGGGAGCTGTTTTTT. Its protein is CASSLESGRAGELFF.

This clone was counted ten times or more. The chain couples TRBV21-1 to TRBJ2-1; the table's D gene call, TRBD1, was not cross checked with the DNA. TRBV21-1 is a recognized pseudogene. The CDR3 length is 17 residues. CDR3 region: CASSKDLYRDSYNEQFF. The CDR3, as DNA: TGTGCCAGCAGCAAAGATCTGTACAGGGACTCCTACAATGAGCAGTTCTTC.

This clone was counted a few times. At one end, the junction sequence differs from germline, possibly due to a read error. The chain employs TRBV11-3 and TRBJ2-1; D call uncertain. CDR1 is SGHNT and CDR2 is YENEEA in the germline V gene. The CDR3 has 9 amino acids. This chain's CDR3 is CASSQDAIF. The CDR3 DNA follows: TGTGCCAGCAGCCAAGATGCCATCTTC. Based on the CDR3 plus reference TRBV11-3 and TRBJ2-1, the full variable domain is EAGVVQSPRYKIIEKKQPVAFWCNPISGHNTLYWYLQNLGQGPELLIRYENEEAVDDSQLPKDRFSAERLKGVDSTLKIQPAELGDSAVYLCASSQDAIFGPGTRLTVL.

The chain couples TRBV7-2 to TRBJ2-4; D uncertain. The V gene lost 6 bases and the J gene lost 0 bases, with 3 bases spanning the gap. This CDR3 has 12 amino acids. CDR1 and CDR2 from the germline V gene are SGHTA and FQGNSA. The DNA of the CDR3 is TGTGCCAGCAGTCCAGCCAAAAACATTCAGTACTTC. Translated: CASSPAKNIQYF.